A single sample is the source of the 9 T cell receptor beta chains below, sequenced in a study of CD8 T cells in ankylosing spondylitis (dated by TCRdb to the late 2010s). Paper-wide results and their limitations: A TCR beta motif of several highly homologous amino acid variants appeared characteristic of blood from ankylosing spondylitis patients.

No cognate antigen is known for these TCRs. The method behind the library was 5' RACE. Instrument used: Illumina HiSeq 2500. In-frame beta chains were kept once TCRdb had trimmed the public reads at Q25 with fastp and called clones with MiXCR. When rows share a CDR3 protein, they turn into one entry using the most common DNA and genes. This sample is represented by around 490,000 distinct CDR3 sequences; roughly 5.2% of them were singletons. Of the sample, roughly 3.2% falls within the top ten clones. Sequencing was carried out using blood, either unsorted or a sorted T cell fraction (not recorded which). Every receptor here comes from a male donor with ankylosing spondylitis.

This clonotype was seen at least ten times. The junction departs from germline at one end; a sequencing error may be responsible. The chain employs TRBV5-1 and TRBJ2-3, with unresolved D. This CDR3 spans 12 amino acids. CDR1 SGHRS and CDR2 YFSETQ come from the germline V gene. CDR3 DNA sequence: TGTGCCAGCAGCGCAAGCACAGATACGCAGTATTTT. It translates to CASSASTDTQYF.

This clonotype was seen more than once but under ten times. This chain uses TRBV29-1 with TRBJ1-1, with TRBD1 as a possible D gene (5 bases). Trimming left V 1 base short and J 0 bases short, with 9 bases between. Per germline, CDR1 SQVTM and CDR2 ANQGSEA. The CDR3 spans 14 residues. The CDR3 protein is CSVEVRGLNTEAFF. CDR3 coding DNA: TGCAGCGTTGAAGTGCGGGGCTTGAACACTGAAGCTTTCTTT. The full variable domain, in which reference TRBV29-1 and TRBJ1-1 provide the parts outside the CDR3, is SAVISQKPSRDICQRGTSLTIQCQVDSQVTMMFWYRQQPGQSLTLIATANQGSEATYESGFVIDKFPISRPNLTFSTLTVSNMSPEDSSIYLCSVEVRGLNTEAFFGQGTRLTVV.

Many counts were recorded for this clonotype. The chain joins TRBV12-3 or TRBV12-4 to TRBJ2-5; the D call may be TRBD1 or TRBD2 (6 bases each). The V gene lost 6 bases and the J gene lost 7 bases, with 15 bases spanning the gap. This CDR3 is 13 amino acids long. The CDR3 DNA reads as TGTGCCAGCAGCCGCTGGACAGCGGGGACCCAGTACTTC. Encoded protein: CASSRWTAGTQYF.

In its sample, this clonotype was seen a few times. As DNA, the CDR3 is TGTGCCAGCATCCCCAACGGTCCACGGCGAGAGACCCAGTACTTC. This encodes CASIPNGPRRETQYF. This chain connects TRBV16 to TRBJ2-5; no definite D call. There are 15 residues in the CDR3. Germline V gives CDR1 KGHSY, CDR2 FQNENV. Trimming left V 7 bases short and J 4 bases short, with 19 bases between.

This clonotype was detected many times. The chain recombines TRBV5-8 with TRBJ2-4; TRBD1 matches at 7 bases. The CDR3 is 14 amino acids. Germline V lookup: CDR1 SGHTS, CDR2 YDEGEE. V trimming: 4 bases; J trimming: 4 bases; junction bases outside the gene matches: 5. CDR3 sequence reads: CASSPTGQKNIQYF. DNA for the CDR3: TGTGCCAGCAGCCCAACGGGACAGAAAAACATTCAGTACTTC.

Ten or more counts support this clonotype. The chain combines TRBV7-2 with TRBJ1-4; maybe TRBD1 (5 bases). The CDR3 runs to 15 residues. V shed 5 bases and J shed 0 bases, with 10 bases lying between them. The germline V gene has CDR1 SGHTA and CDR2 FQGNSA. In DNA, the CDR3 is TGTGCCAGCAGCGTCCAGGGCGCAACTAATGAAAAACTGTTTTTT. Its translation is CASSVQGATNEKLFF.

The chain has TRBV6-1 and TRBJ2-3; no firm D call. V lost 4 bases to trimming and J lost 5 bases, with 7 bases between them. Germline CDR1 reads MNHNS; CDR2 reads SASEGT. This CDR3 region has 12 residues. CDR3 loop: CASSGSQDTQYF. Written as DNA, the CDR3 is TGTGCCAGCAGTGGGTCTCAAGATACGCAGTATTTT.

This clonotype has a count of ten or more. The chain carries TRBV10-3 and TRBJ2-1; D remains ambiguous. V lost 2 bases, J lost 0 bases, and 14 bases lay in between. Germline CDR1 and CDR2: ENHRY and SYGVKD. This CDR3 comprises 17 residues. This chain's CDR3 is CAISEPWVSSSYNEQFF. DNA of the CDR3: TGTGCCATCAGTGAGCCCTGGGTTAGCAGCTCCTACAATGAGCAGTTCTTC.

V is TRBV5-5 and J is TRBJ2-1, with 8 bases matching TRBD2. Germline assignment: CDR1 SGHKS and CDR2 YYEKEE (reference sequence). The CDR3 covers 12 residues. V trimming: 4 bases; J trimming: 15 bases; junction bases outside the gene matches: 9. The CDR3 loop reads CASSPGGGLPFF. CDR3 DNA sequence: TGTGCCAGCAGCCCGGGCGGGGGGCTGCCGTTCTTC.